These 11 T cell receptor beta chains came from one sample sequenced in a study of blood T cell repertoires in COVID-19. Generated by immunoSEQ multiplex PCR, the TCRdb table keeps only in-frame clones and is missing some. Of around 81,000 clones listed, approximately 80% were seen once; the top ten hold roughly 13%. The material sequenced was peripheral blood. The receptors originated from a human donor in a cohort sampled during active COVID-19.

The V gene is TRBV2, the J gene TRBJ1-2; D is unclear. Germline values: CDR1 SNHLY, CDR2 FYNNEI. The V end lost 7 bases, the J end lost 3 bases, and 15 bases lay between the germline ends. CDR3 length: 14 residues. CDR3 coding DNA: TGTGCCAGCACCCGACAAAACCTCGACTATGGCTACACCTTC. It translates to CASTRQNLDYGYTF.

J is TRBJ2-2 and V is TRBV7-2; TRBD2 aligns across 11 bases. Trimming cost V 1 base and J 10 bases; bases outside gene matches: 8. The CDR3 extends over 16 amino acids. Germline lookup yields CDR1 SGHTA and CDR2 FQGNSA. The chain's CDR3 is CASSLGHSGGAVELFF. For the CDR3, the DNA is TGTGCCAGCAGCTTAGGTCATAGCGGGGGGGCTGTGGAGCTGTTTTTT. Using reference TRBV7-2 and TRBJ2-2 for the parts outside the CDR3, the full variable domain is GAGVSQSPSNKVTEKGKDVELRCDPISGHTALYWYRQSLGQGLEFLIYFQGNSAPDKSGLPSDRFSAERTGGSVSTLTIQRTQQEDSAVYLCASSLGHSGGAVELFFGEGSRLTVL.

The chain recombines TRBV3-1 (or the pseudogene TRBV3-2) with TRBJ2-7, with D perhaps TRBD1 (6 bases). Trimming took 5 bases from V and 3 from J, leaving 23 bases between them. Germline V gene sequence: CDR1 LGHDT, CDR2 YNNKEL (reference sequence). The CDR3 totals 17 residues. CDR3 sequence (DNA): TGTGCCAGCAGCTTTAACCCCGGGACAACTACAGGCTACGAGCAGTACTTC. This sequence encodes CASSFNPGTTTGYEQYF.

The chain links TRBV3-1 (or the pseudogene TRBV3-2) to TRBJ2-7; a possible D gene is TRBD1 (6 bases). Germline values: CDR1 LGHDT, CDR2 YNNKEL (reference sequence). Trimming pared 4 bases from V and 6 bases from J, leaving 13 bases between. The CDR3 spans 13 residues. The CDR3 sequence: CASSPTQGVEQYF. Written as DNA, the CDR3 is TGTGCCAGCAGCCCGACACAGGGTGTCGAGCAGTACTTC.

The V and J genes are TRBV27 and TRBJ1-5; D gene uncertain. V lost 0 bases, J lost 4 bases, and 25 bases lay in between. Germline V gene sequence: CDR1 MNHEY, CDR2 SMNVEV (reference sequence). CDR3 length: 20 amino acids. DNA for the CDR3: TGTGCCAGCAGTTTATCCGCGGGAGCGAGGACCAAAAGACCGAATCAGCCCCAGCATTTT. Translating it yields CASSLSAGARTKRPNQPQHF.

The V call is TRBV19, the J call TRBJ2-7, with 9 nucleotides matching TRBD1. This CDR3 is built from 15 residues. Germline loops: CDR1 LNHDA, CDR2 SQIVND (reference sequence). Trimming removed 3 bases from V and 6 bases from J; junction bases left unmatched: 9. The CDR3 loop reads CASSIVGTGISEQYF. The CDR3 coding sequence is TGTGCCAGTAGTATCGTAGGGACAGGGATAAGCGAGCAGTACTTC.

This clone was recorded once. V gene TRBV30 combines with J gene TRBJ2-4; D is possibly TRBD1 (6 bases). The V end was cut by 2 bases, the J end by 9 bases, with 17 bases between. Germline CDR1 is GTSNPN and CDR2 is SVGIG (reference sequence). The CDR3 runs to 14 residues. The CDR3 reads CAWSYGGAMTIQYF. As DNA, the CDR3 is TGTGCCTGGAGTTATGGGGGCGCGATGACCATTCAGTACTTC.

This chain connects TRBV15 to TRBJ1-1, with TRBD1 identical over 8 bases. There are 16 residues in the CDR3. The germline V gene encodes CDR1 LNHNV and CDR2 YYDKDF (reference sequence). V shed 5 bases, J shed 0 bases, and the junction held 8 bases outside the gene matches. CDR3: CATSARTGYLNTEAFF. CDR3 DNA sequence: TGTGCCACCAGCGCTAGGACAGGGTATTTGAACACTGAAGCTTTCTTT.

This rearrangement joins TRBV7-3 to TRBJ1-1; 11 bases align to TRBD1. Germline assignment: CDR1 SGHTA and CDR2 FQGTGA. With 5 bases clipped from V and 14 bases from J, the junction kept 10 bases outside the gene matches. The CDR3 runs 13 residues. The CDR3 DNA reads TGTGCCAGCAGCCCCGGGACAGGGGGGCACTCCTTCTTT. Protein: CASSPGTGGHSFF.

The chain uses TRBV5-1 and TRBJ2-7; 7 bases line up with TRBD1. The V gene's germline CDR1 is SGHRS and CDR2 YFSETQ. CDR3 length: 14 residues. The ends lost 1 base at V and 2 bases at J; junction bases unmatched: 3. The CDR3 DNA follows: TGCGCCAGCAGCTTGTCGGGACAGACCTACGAGCAGTACTTC. The encoded protein is CASSLSGQTYEQYF. Full variable domain (remainder filled in from reference TRBV5-1 and TRBJ2-7): KAGVTQTPRYLIKTRGQQVTLSCSPISGHRSVSWYQQTPGQGLQFLFEYFSETQRNKGNFPGRFSGRQFSNSRSEMNVSTLELGDSALYLCASSLSGQTYEQYFGPGTRLTVT.

The rearrangement uses TRBV12-5 and TRBJ2-2, with TRBD2 identical over 8 bases. The CDR3 extends over 17 amino acids. CDR1 is LGHNT, CDR2 FRNRAP, per germline. V lost 4 bases to trimming and J lost 3 bases; unmatched junction nucleotides: 10. CDR3 region: CASGSTQRGGYTGELFF. The CDR3 DNA sequence: TGTGCTAGTGGTTCCACCCAACGGGGGGGTTACACCGGGGAGCTGTTTTTT. Supplemented by reference TRBV12-5 and TRBJ2-2, the full variable domain reads DARVTQTPRHKVTEMGQEVTMRCQPILGHNTVFWYRQTMMQGLELLAYFRNRAPLDDSGMPKDRFSAEMPDATLATLKIQPSEPRDSAVYFCASGSTQRGGYTGELFFGEGSRLTVL.